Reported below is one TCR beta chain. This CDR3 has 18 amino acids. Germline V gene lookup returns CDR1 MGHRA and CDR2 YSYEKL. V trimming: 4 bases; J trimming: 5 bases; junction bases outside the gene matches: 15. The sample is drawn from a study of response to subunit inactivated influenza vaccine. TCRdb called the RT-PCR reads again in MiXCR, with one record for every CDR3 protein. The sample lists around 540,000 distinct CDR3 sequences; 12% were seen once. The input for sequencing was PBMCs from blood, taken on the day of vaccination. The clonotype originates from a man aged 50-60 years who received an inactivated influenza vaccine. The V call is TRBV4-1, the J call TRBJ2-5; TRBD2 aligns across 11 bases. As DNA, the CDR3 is TGCGCCAGCAGCCCGCTTGTTAGCGGGGGGGCAATGAGCGAGACCCAGTACTTC. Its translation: CASSPLVSGGAMSETQYF.